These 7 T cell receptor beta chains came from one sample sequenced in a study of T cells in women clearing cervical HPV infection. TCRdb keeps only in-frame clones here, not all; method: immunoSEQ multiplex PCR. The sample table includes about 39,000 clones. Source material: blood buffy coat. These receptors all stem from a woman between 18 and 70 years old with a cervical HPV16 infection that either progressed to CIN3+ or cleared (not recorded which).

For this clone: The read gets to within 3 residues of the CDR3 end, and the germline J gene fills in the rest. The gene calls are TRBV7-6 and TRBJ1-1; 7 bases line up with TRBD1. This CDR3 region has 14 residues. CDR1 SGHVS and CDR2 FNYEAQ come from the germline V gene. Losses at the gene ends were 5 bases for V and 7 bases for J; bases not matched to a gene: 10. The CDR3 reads CASSGTGDSIEAFF. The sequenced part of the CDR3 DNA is TGTGCCAGCAGCGGTACAGGGGACAGTATTGAA.

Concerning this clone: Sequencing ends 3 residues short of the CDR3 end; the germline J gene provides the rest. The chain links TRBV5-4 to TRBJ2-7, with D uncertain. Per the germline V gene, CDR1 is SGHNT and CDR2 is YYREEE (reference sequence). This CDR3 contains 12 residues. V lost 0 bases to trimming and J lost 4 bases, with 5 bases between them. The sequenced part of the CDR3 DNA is TGTGCCAGCAGCTTGGAAGCTTACGAG. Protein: CASSLEAYE. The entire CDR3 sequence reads CASSLEAYEQYF.

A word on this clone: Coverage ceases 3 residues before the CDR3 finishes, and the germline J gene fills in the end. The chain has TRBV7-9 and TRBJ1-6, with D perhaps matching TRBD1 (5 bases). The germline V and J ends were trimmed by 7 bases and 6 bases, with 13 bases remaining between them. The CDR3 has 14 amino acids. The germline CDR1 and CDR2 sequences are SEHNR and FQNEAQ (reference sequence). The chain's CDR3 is CASIELGGNSPLHF. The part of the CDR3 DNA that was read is TGTGCCAGCATCGAATTGGGGGGTAATTCACCC.

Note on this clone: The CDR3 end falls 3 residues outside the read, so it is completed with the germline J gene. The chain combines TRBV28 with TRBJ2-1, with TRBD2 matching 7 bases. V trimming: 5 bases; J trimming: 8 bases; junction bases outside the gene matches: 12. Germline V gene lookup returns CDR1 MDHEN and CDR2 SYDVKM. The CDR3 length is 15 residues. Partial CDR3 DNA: TGTGCCAGCAGTCCCAGGGACTACCTGGGGGATGAG. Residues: CASSPRDYLGDE. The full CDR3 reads CASSPRDYLGDEQFF.

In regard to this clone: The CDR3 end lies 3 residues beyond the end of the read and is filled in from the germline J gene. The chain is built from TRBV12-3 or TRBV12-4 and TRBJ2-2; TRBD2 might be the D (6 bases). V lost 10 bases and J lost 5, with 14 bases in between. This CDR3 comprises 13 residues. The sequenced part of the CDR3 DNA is TGTGCCATTCTCGGGGGAATGACCGGGGAG. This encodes CAILGGMTGE. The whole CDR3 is CAILGGMTGELFF.

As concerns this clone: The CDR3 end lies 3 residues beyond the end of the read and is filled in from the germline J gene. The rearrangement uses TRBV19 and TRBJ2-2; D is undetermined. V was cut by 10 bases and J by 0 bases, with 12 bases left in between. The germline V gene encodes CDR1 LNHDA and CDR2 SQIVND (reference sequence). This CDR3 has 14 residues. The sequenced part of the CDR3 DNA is TGTGCCAATGATGCTAGGTCGAACACCGGGGAG. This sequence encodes CANDARSNTGE. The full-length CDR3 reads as CANDARSNTGELFF.

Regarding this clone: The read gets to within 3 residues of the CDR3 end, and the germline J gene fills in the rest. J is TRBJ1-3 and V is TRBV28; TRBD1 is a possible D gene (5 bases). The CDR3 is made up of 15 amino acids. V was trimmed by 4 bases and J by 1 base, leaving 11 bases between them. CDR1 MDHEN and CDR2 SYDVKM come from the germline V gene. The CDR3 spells CASSSAGGSGNTIYF. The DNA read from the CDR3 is TGTGCCAGCAGTTCCGCTGGGGGGTCTGGAAACACC.